This T cell receptor beta chain derives from a study of blood T cell repertoires in COVID-19. Study-wide background: The study drew acute and convalescent COVID-19 samples from the United States, Italy and Spain.

Germline V gene sequence: CDR1 MDHEN, CDR2 SYDVKM. V dropped 1 base and J dropped 4; count of bases not matched to a gene: 12. The CDR3 runs to 17 residues. Sequenced by immunoSEQ multiplex PCR; TCRdb stores in-frame clones only, minus some. This sample has 250,000 to 400,000 clones, with about nine tenths found just once. The receptor's source is a woman aged 25 to 39 with COVID-19, enrolled during active disease. What was sequenced was peripheral blood. V gene TRBV28 combines with J gene TRBJ1-2, with 7 positions matching TRBD1. The CDR3: CASSLFGYTGETYGYTF. The CDR3 bases are TGTGCCAGCAGTTTATTTGGGTACACAGGGGAGACCTATGGCTACACCTTC.